The T cell receptor (beta chain) described here comes from a study of blood T cell repertoires in COVID-19. Study-level background: The study drew acute and convalescent COVID-19 samples from the United States, Italy and Spain. Sources were T cells, B-cell-depleted T cells, or PBMCs; the material itself was cDNA or gDNA.

Original processing notes: Amplifying reference gene primers gave estimates of nucleated cell counts. The method was immunoSEQ multiplex PCR; TCRdb's version includes in-frame clones alone and lacks a portion of them. The V and J calls and clone size come from that table; D and trimming were worked out from the DNA. This sample yields around 150,000 clones, of which roughly 80% are seen a single time; around 2.1% belongs to the top ten. This CDR3 is built from 14 residues. V shed 3 bases, J shed 2 bases, and the junction held 2 bases outside the gene matches. From germline, CDR1 is SGDLS and CDR2 YYNGEE.

Input material: peripheral blood. V and J are TRBV9 and TRBJ2-5; 9 bases map to TRBD2. The sequence was collected from a man in his 70s with acute or convalescent COVID-19. This chain's CDR3 is CASSATSGQETQYF. CDR3 nucleotide sequence: TGTGCCAGCAGCGCGACTAGCGGACAAGAGACCCAGTACTTC.